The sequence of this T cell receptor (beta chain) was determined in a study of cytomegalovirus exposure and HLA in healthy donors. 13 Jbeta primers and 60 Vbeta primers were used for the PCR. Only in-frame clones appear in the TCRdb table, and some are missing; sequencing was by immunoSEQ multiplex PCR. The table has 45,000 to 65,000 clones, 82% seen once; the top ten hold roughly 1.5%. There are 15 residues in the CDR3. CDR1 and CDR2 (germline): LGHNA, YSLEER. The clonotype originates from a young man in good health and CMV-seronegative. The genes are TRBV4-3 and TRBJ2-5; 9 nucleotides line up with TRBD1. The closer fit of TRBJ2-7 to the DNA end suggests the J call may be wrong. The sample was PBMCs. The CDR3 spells CASSQTGTGTYEQYF. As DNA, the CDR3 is TGCGCCAGCAGCCAAACCGGGACAGGGACCTACGAGCAGTACTTC.